The 5 T cell receptor beta chains below were found in one sample sequenced in a study of blood T cell repertoires in COVID-19. Profiling relied on immunoSEQ multiplex PCR, and the TCRdb table lists in-frame clones only, not all of them. This sample has approximately 210,000 clones, with 84% found just once. The specimen sequenced was peripheral blood. The source of these receptors is a woman at least 80 years old with COVID-19, enrolled during active disease.

The V gene is TRBV7-8, the J gene TRBJ1-3; D unclear. The CDR3 loop spans 17 amino acids. Looked up from germline, CDR1 is SGHVS and CDR2 is FQNEAQ. V was pared by 3 bases and J by 2 bases, with 17 bases between. CDR3: CASSFGFPSPTGNTIYF. The CDR3 coding sequence is TGTGCCAGCAGCTTCGGTTTCCCAAGCCCTACTGGAAACACCATATATTTT.

Here the CDR3 reads CASSLAGSNTEAFF. The CDR3 DNA follows: TGTGCCAGCAGCTTGGCCGGGAGTAACACTGAAGCTTTCTTT. The V gene is TRBV5-8, the J gene TRBJ1-1; no clear D gene. The CDR3 contains 14 residues. Trimming took 0 bases from V and 2 from J, leaving 8 bases between them. Germline assignment: CDR1 SGHTS and CDR2 YDEGEE.

The gene calls are TRBV5-1 and TRBJ1-2, with D possibly matching TRBD1 (5 bases). V was shortened by 7 bases and J by 4 bases, with 17 bases between the two germline ends. The germline V gene encodes CDR1 SGHRS and CDR2 YFSETQ. CDR3 length: 14 amino acids. This CDR3 reads CASGTDTGGYGYTF. Here the CDR3 DNA reads TGCGCCAGCGGTACCGACACAGGTGGCTATGGCTACACCTTC.

This clone was counted once. The CDR3 protein is CASSSGRQIEAFF. As DNA, the CDR3 is TGTGCCAGCAGTTCTGGCAGGCAGATTGAAGCTTTCTTT. The chain recombines TRBV28 with TRBJ1-1; D is unresolved. Trimming stripped 4 bases from V and 7 bases from J, with 13 bases between. CDR1 and CDR2 (germline): MDHEN, SYDVKM. There are 13 residues in the CDR3.

The rearrangement joins TRBV28 to TRBJ1-5; 9 nucleotides align to TRBD1. Germline V lookup: CDR1 MDHEN, CDR2 SYDVKM. The CDR3 consists of 12 residues. CDR3 amino acids: CFTGGPNQPQHF. CDR3 sequence (DNA): TGTTTCACAGGGGGCCCCAATCAGCCCCAGCATTTT.